Each of the 31 T cell receptor beta chains below was sequenced from the same sample in a study of T cells in Graves' hyperthyroidism and ophthalmopathy. Authors of the study amplified TCR beta CDR3 regions from RNA transcripts. In the first-round RT-PCR of the TCR CDR3, the HTBI primer set was used. TCRdb re-analysed the multiplex PCR reads in MiXCR, keeping a single row per CDR3 protein. The sample includes under 40,000 distinct CDR3 sequences, 49% of them seen just once. The sample was blood. These receptors were taken from a woman between 50 and 59 years old with Graves' hyperthyroidism that later progressed to Graves' ophthalmopathy.

This clonotype was seen only a few times. The CDR3 protein is CSASVRDRGTGYTF. DNA for the CDR3: TGCAGTGCTAGTGTACGGGACAGGGGAACTGGCTACACCTTC. The chain carries TRBV20-1 and TRBJ1-2; 10 bases map to TRBD1. The CDR3 is made up of 14 amino acids. V shed 3 bases and J 7 bases; nucleotides not matched to a gene: 8. CDR1 DFQATT and CDR2 SNEGSKA come from the germline V gene (reference sequence).

This clonotype was seen many times. The chain carries TRBV6-5 and TRBJ2-7; tentatively, D is TRBD1 (6 bases). The V gene's germline CDR1 is MNHEY and CDR2 SVGAGI. V was clipped by 4 bases and J by 0 bases, with 13 bases between them. The CDR3 totals 15 residues. The CDR3 sequence is CASSFLQGNSYEQYF. The CDR3 bases are TGTGCCAGCAGTTTTCTTCAGGGGAACTCCTACGAGCAGTACTTC.

This chain links TRBV7-9 with TRBJ2-3, with 14 bases aligning to TRBD2. CDR3 length: 16 amino acids. The germline CDR1 and CDR2 sequences are SEHNR and FQNEAQ (reference sequence). V trimming: 6 bases; J trimming: 5 bases; junction bases outside the gene matches: 7. The CDR3, as DNA: TGTGCCAGCAGACATGGACTAGCGGGAGGTGAAGATACGCAGTATTTT. Its translation is CASRHGLAGGEDTQYF.

The CDR3 loop is CSVGRGNEQYF. CDR3 bases: TGCAGTGTTGGCAGGGGAAACGAGCAGTACTTC. The genes are TRBV20-1 and TRBJ2-7, with a possible D match to TRBD1 (6 bases). V was shortened by 7 bases and J by 5 bases, with 12 bases between the two germline ends. Germline CDR1 and CDR2: DFQATT and SNEGSKA (reference sequence). CDR3 length: 11 residues.

This sequence joins TRBV2 and TRBJ2-7; 8 nucleotides agree with TRBD1. There are 15 residues in the CDR3. From germline, CDR1 is SNHLY and CDR2 FYNNEI. V trimming: 1 base; J trimming: 2 bases; junction bases outside the gene matches: 4. The CDR3 sequence: CASSEGRGPTYEQYF. For the CDR3, the DNA is TGTGCCAGCAGTGAAGGCAGGGGGCCTACCTACGAGCAGTACTTC.

This clonotype occurred many times. A much larger clone sits a single nucleotide away, making a read error possible. The CDR3 ends on some other residue instead of the conserved phenylalanine or tryptophan, so this is likely a read error. The chain uses TRBV5-1 and TRBJ2-3; the match to TRBD2 covers 9 bases. Germline trimming cut 3 bases from V and 0 bases from J; bases unmatched to any gene: 8. The CDR3 contains 17 residues. From germline, CDR1 is SGHRS and CDR2 YFSETQ. CDR3 nucleotide sequence: TGCGCCAGCAGCTGGACCGGGACTAGCAAGAGCACAGATACGCAGTATCTT. Residues: CASSWTGTSKSTDTQYL.

This clonotype appeared a single time. In nucleotides, the CDR3 is TGCGCCAGCAGCCAATTGCAGGCCCTGAATGAAAAACTGTTTTTT. Protein product: CASSQLQALNEKLFF. V usage is TRBV4-1 and J usage is TRBJ1-4; D is unresolved. The ends were cut back, 2 bases at V and 5 bases at J, with 12 bases in the middle. This CDR3 region has 15 residues. The V gene's germline CDR1 is MGHRA and CDR2 YSYEKL.

The V gene is TRBV30, the J gene TRBJ2-1; tentatively, D is TRBD2 (7 bases). This CDR3 spans 14 amino acids. V was trimmed by 4 bases and J by 2 bases, leaving 12 bases between them. Germline V gene data show CDR1 as GTSNPN and CDR2 as SVGIG (reference sequence). CDR3 amino acids: CAWNNGGPYNEQFF. The CDR3 nucleotides are TGTGCCTGGAACAACGGGGGGCCCTACAATGAGCAGTTCTTC.

J is TRBJ2-3 and V is TRBV25-1; D perhaps matches TRBD2 (6 bases). The CDR3 runs 13 residues. The V and J ends lost 11 bases and 0 bases respectively, with 12 bases between them. Germline CDR1 reads MGHDK; CDR2 reads SYGVNS. Here the CDR3 reads CAGNSGSTDTQYF. The CDR3 nucleotides are TGTGCCGGCAACAGCGGGAGCACAGATACGCAGTATTTT.

The chain couples TRBV12-3 or TRBV12-4 to TRBJ2-3; 8 bases agree with TRBD2. CDR3 length: 19 residues. The V segment lost 4 bases and the J segment 4 bases; nucleotides outside the gene matches: 19. CDR3 residues: CASSSIESGGTTIADTQYF. The CDR3 DNA sequence: TGTGCCAGCAGTTCGATTGAGTCGGGAGGGACAACAATCGCAGATACGCAGTATTTT.

This clonotype occurred once. The chain has TRBV20-1 and TRBJ2-7; 10 nucleotides match TRBD2. The CDR3 length is 15 residues. V gave up 5 bases and J gave up 0 bases; unmatched junction bases: 7. Germline V lookup: CDR1 DFQATT, CDR2 SNEGSKA (reference sequence). This CDR3 reads CSAPKVAGGSYEQYF. CDR3 coding DNA: TGCAGTGCTCCCAAGGTAGCGGGAGGCTCCTACGAGCAGTACTTC.

This clonotype was recorded many times. This chain joins TRBV7-8 and TRBJ2-7; a possible D gene is TRBD2 (5 bases). Trimming shortened V by 5 bases and J by 2 bases, and 16 bases separated the two germline ends. The CDR3 runs to 15 residues. Germline V gives CDR1 SGHVS, CDR2 FQNEAQ. As DNA, the CDR3 is TGTGCCAGCAGCAGACAAGGCGGGCAAACCTACGAGCAGTACTTC. This sequence encodes CASSRQGGQTYEQYF.

This clonotype was seen ten or more times. CDR3 coding DNA: TGTGCCAGCAGCTTAGGGGGGGGGGCTGGATACGAGCAGTACTTC. Protein sequence: CASSLGGGAGYEQYF. This chain joins TRBV7-3 and TRBJ2-7; D may be TRBD2 (7 bases). Germline values: CDR1 SGHTA, CDR2 FQGTGA. The V and J ends lost 2 bases and 4 bases respectively, with 15 bases between them. The CDR3 has 15 residues.

As for this clonotype: The germline gene is not matched at one end of the junction; a read error may be the cause. V gene TRBV5-5 combines with J gene TRBJ2-7; D remains unclear. Per germline, CDR1 SGHKS and CDR2 YYEKEE (reference sequence). CDR3 length: 13 amino acids. DNA for the CDR3: TGTGTCAGCAGCCCAGAGTCCTCCTACGAGCAGTACTTC. It specifies CVSSPESSYEQYF.

The chain employs TRBV5-1 and TRBJ1-2; 10 bases align to TRBD1. With V trimmed by 0 bases and J by 9 bases, 2 bases remained unmatched. Per the germline V gene, CDR1 is SGHRS and CDR2 is YFSETQ. CDR3 size: 13 residues. Here the CDR3 DNA reads TGCGCCAGCAGCTTGGGGGACAGGGGAAGCTACACCTTC. This translates into CASSLGDRGSYTF.

The chain couples TRBV4-2 to TRBJ2-7; 10 bases are shared with TRBD1. Germline V gene sequence: CDR1 LGHNA, CDR2 YNFKEQ. There are 16 residues in the CDR3. V lost 1 base and J lost 2; bases outside the gene matches: 5. The CDR3 DNA reads as TGTGCCAGCAGCCAAGCCGGGGGGACAGGGGCCTACGAGCAGTACTTC. Translating it yields CASSQAGGTGAYEQYF.

This clonotype was detected a few times. One base away lies a much larger clone, so this may be a sequencing read error. The CDR3 bases are TGTGCCAGCAGTTTAGGTCAGGCGAACACCGGGGAGCTGTCTTTT. Translation: CASSLGQANTGELSF. The rearrangement links TRBV27 to TRBJ2-2; maybe TRBD2 (5 bases). In germline, CDR1 is MNHEY, CDR2 SMNVEV (reference sequence). CDR3 size: 15 residues.

This clonotype was seen at least ten times. The chain recombines TRBV20-1 with TRBJ2-2, with D perhaps being TRBD1 or TRBD2 (6 bases each). The germline gives CDR1 DFQATT, CDR2 SNEGSKA (reference sequence). The CDR3 runs to 17 residues. V was cut by 1 base and J by 3 bases, with 18 bases left in between. For the CDR3, the DNA is TGCAGTGCTAGAGGCGACCGACGGGGGCGTGACACCGGGGAGCTGTTTTTT. Its protein is CSARGDRRGRDTGELFF.

The sample holds a few counts of this clonotype. A much bigger clone sits one base away, suggesting this may be a read error. Since no conserved phenylalanine or tryptophan closes the CDR3, a read error is the likely cause. This rearrangement joins TRBV30 to TRBJ2-5; tentative D call: TRBD2 (5 bases). V was shortened by 0 bases and J by 4 bases, with 9 bases between the two germline ends. Germline V lookup: CDR1 GTSNPN, CDR2 SVGIG (reference sequence). This CDR3 region has 13 residues. CDR3 residues: CAWSVRGGETQYC. The CDR3 DNA reads TGTGCCTGGAGTGTCCGCGGAGGAGAGACCCAGTACTGC.

The sample holds many counts of this clonotype. The chain recombines TRBV5-1 with TRBJ2-2; 7 nucleotides align to TRBD2. Trimming took 7 bases from V and 0 from J; bases not matched to a gene: 6. Germline loops: CDR1 SGHRS, CDR2 YFSETQ. This CDR3 contains 15 residues. This chain's CDR3 is CASGRGTANTGELFF. CDR3 DNA: TGCGCCAGCGGGAGGGGTACCGCGAACACCGGGGAGCTGTTTTTT.

A remark on this clonotype: A much larger clone differs from this one at a single base, so this may be a read error. This CDR3 fails to terminate in the conserved phenylalanine or tryptophan, so it likely reflects a read error. For the CDR3, the DNA is TGTGCCAGCAGTTACTACGGGACTAGTAGTTACGAGCAGTACTCC. This gives the protein CASSYYGTSSYEQYS. V usage is TRBV6-5 and J usage is TRBJ2-7; 8 bases map to TRBD2. CDR1 is MNHEY and CDR2 is SVGAGI in the germline V gene. There are 15 residues in the CDR3. V was pared by 1 base and J by 4 bases, with 6 bases of the junction left unmatched.

This clonotype was counted ten times or more. This chain connects TRBV19 to TRBJ1-1, with 9 bases lining up with TRBD1. This CDR3 contains 14 residues. Looked up from germline, CDR1 is LNHDA and CDR2 is SQIVND (reference sequence). Trimming removed 6 bases from V and 3 bases from J; junction bases left unmatched: 5. The CDR3 DNA sequence: TGTGCCAGTAGGCCTAGACAGGGGGACACTGAAGCTTTCTTT. It yields the protein CASRPRQGDTEAFF. Based on the CDR3 plus reference TRBV19 and TRBJ1-1, the full variable domain is DGGITQSPKYLFRKEGQNVTLSCEQNLNHDAMYWYRQDPGQGLRLIYYSQIVNDFQKGDIAEGYSVSREKKESFPLTVTSAQKNPTAFYLCASRPRQGDTEAFFGQGTRLTVV.

J is TRBJ2-3 and V is TRBV18, with D perhaps given as TRBD1 or TRBD2 (5 bases each). The CDR3 has 17 amino acids. With 1 base removed from V and 6 bases from J, the gap between germline ends came to 20 bases. Germline CDR1 reads KGHSH; CDR2 reads LQKENI. The CDR3 nucleotides read TGTGCCAGCTCACCACTTCGAGGGACCGCTCCCTCGGATACGCAGTATTTT. This codes for CASSPLRGTAPSDTQYF.

The genes are TRBV20-1 and TRBJ2-7; TRBD2 aligns across 11 bases. Germline V gene sequence: CDR1 DFQATT, CDR2 SNEGSKA (reference sequence). The trim removed 5 bases at V and 10 bases at J, leaving 10 bases unmatched. The CDR3 has 13 amino acids. The CDR3 here is CSARPRLAGQQYF. Here the CDR3 DNA reads TGCAGTGCTCGTCCCCGACTAGCGGGACAACAGTACTTC.

This clonotype was detected many times. This rearrangement joins TRBV27 to TRBJ1-1; tentative D call: TRBD1 (5 bases). This CDR3 contains 15 residues. Trimming cost V 2 bases and J 4 bases, with 14 bases left between them. The germline V gene has CDR1 MNHEY and CDR2 SMNVEV (reference sequence). The CDR3 bases are TGTGCCAGCAGTTTAAAGGGACGAGCTAGCACTGAAGCTTTCTTT. This encodes CASSLKGRASTEAFF.

The CDR3 reads CASSLIGYSNQPQHF. The DNA of the CDR3 is TGTGCCAGCAGCTTAATAGGGTATAGCAATCAGCCCCAGCATTTT. The genes are TRBV11-2 and TRBJ1-5; D gene uncertain. The length of the CDR3 is 15 residues. Trimming cost V 2 bases and J 0 bases, with 8 bases left between them. The germline V gene has CDR1 SGHAT and CDR2 FQNNGV.

This clonotype was recorded at least ten times. The V call is TRBV11-3, the J call TRBJ2-1, with D tentatively TRBD2 (7 bases). CDR3 length: 17 residues. The V end lost 7 bases, the J end lost 0 bases, and 19 bases lay between the germline ends. Per the germline V gene, CDR1 is SGHNT and CDR2 is YENEEA. The CDR3 protein is CASTLLGGGSSYNEQFF. In nucleotides, the CDR3 is TGTGCCAGCACCCTCTTAGGGGGGGGGAGCTCCTACAATGAGCAGTTCTTC.

Of note for this clonotype: An end of the junction differs from the germline gene, which may be a read error. V usage is TRBV6-5 and J usage is TRBJ1-1; unclear D gene. The CDR3 covers 16 residues. Germline-derived CDR1 and CDR2 are MNHEY and SVGAGI. CDR3 in amino acids: CACSYSTHHLNTEAFF. CDR3 coding DNA: TGTGCCTGCAGTTACTCTACGCACCACCTGAACACTGAAGCTTTCTTT.

This clonotype was observed at least ten times. The gene calls are TRBV20-1 and TRBJ2-2; 13 positions match TRBD2. There are 19 residues in the CDR3. Germline assignment: CDR1 DFQATT and CDR2 SNEGSKA (reference sequence). The V segment lost 2 bases and the J segment 0 bases; nucleotides outside the gene matches: 9. The CDR3 here is CSARRAGLAGVTNTGELFF. The DNA of the CDR3 is TGCAGTGCTAGAAGGGCAGGACTAGCGGGAGTAACGAACACCGGGGAGCTGTTTTTT.

This chain uses TRBV9 with TRBJ1-5; D not resolved. Germline CDR1 SGDLS, CDR2 YYNGEE. The CDR3 runs 15 residues. V was trimmed by 7 bases and J by 0 bases, leaving 14 bases between them. This CDR3 is CASGPALCSNQPQHF. CDR3 nucleotides: TGTGCCAGCGGCCCCGCACTGTGTAGCAATCAGCCCCAGCATTTT.

This rearrangement joins TRBV6-6 to TRBJ1-5; D uncertain. The CDR3 contains 13 residues. The V gene's germline CDR1 is MNHNY and CDR2 SVGAGI (reference sequence). The ends were cut back, 2 bases at V and 6 bases at J, with 8 bases in the middle. This chain's CDR3 is CASSYVGGQPQHF. The CDR3 coding sequence is TGTGCCAGCAGTTACGTTGGAGGTCAGCCCCAGCATTTT.